The T cell receptor beta chain described here comes from a study of regulatory T cells in long-lasting Graves disease (dated by TCRdb to 2020 to 2022). Context from the whole study: In the newly diagnosed Graves' disease group, patients had been taking antithyroid drugs for less than 3 months. Peripheral blood TCR sequencing and RNA sequencing compared persistent Graves' disease patients with newly diagnosed Graves' disease patients. The study took place in China and was registered as a clinical trial. A total of roughly 33 samples underwent TCR sequencing: roughly 13 from persistent and roughly 20 from newly diagnosed Graves' disease patients. Broader findings and caveats from the paper: Patients with persistent disease shared more public clonotypes (around 3,000) than newly diagnosed patients did (966). Persistent Graves' disease patients showed lower TCR Shannon entropy and fewer highly expanded clones than newly diagnosed patients, suggesting clonal expansion. The small sample size was acknowledged by the authors as a limitation that may reduce accuracy. Only the TCR beta chain was sequenced and analyzed. Only peripheral blood was studied, because thyroid tissue, the primary lesion, was inaccessible.

This clonotype has at least ten counts. Its cognate antigen has yet to be identified. It has no much larger one-base neighbor in the sample; base qualities were not kept. Interpreted using the paper, the time point label stands for: newly diagnosed GD, antithyroid drugs for less than 3 months. For both TCR sequencing and RNA sequencing, RNA was extracted from PBMCs using TRIzol. Graves' disease was diagnosed according to American Thyroid Association guidelines. Patients for the study were recruited at an endocrinology department in Xi'an, China. From each patient, around 9 milliliters of peripheral blood was collected into an EDTA anticoagulant tube. Ficoll Paque Plus density gradient separation was used to isolate PBMCs, and no further T cell sorting was performed. RNA quality was checked with an Agilent 2100 Bioanalyzer and agarose gel, and concentration with a NanoDrop 2000. The method was multiplex PCR. Sequencing used an Illumina HiSeq 4000. iRepertoire HTBI primers and Arm-PCR amplification of CDR3 regions were used to construct TCR beta libraries. Gel purification was performed on PCR products prior to sequencing. On the authors' methods: Gene usage analysis of CDR3 amino acid clonotypes relied on the approximately 62 TRBV and 15 or so TRBJ segments identified across samples. COPE and FqMerger were used to merge filtered high-quality paired reads into contigs. BLAST was used to align contigs to IMGT TRBV, TRBD and TRBJ reference genes, with CDR3 defined following IMGT. Clonotypes above 0.1% frequency were classified as highly expanded clones. Shannon entropy served as the measure of repertoire diversity, while the Gini coefficient captured V-J evenness. Clonotypes shared by more than one individual were considered public. The public reads were reanalyzed by TCRdb: fastp trimming at Q25, MiXCR alignment, in-frame beta chains only. Entries that share a CDR3 protein sequence are merged under the most common genes and DNA. For this entry, the V and J calls and clone size follow TCRdb and not the study's own pipeline. This sample has around 450,000 distinct CDR3 sequences in its table, and about 15% of those were observed once. The top ten clonotypes cover around 17% of the sample.

This sample also belongs to another study, concerning T cells in Graves' hyperthyroidism and ophthalmopathy. The second source states: Stable Graves' hyperthyroidism was defined as the absence of progression to ophthalmopathy over 18 months of follow-up. The hyperthyroidism patients were between 18 and 65 years old and newly diagnosed, with a disease duration of less than 2 months. The study excluded patients with uncontrolled infections, other autoimmune diseases, pregnancy or lactation. Diagnoses were based on clinical symptoms, serum thyroxine and TRAb, thyroid ultrasound and orbital computed tomography. The TCR CDR3 was subjected to a first round of RT-PCR using the HTBI primer set and the Qiagen OneStep RT-PCR kit. Most expanded thyroid clonotypes (frequency above 0.001) were also detected in blood, suggesting blood repertoires may reflect thyroid immune responses. A model built on a 13 V-J signature distinguished ophthalmopathy from stable hyperthyroidism, reaching around 87% sensitivity and approximately 81% specificity in cross-validation and 80%/75% in testing. In validation, the model predicted progression to ophthalmopathy a median of roughly 6.2 months before onset, with 65% to 71% sensitivity and more than 72% specificity. To identify distinguishing TCR V-J signatures, a discovery cohort of 95 to 100 patients was used, comprising some 43 with Graves' ophthalmopathy and 57 with stable Graves' hyperthyroidism. Prospective prediction of ophthalmopathy was tested in an independent validation cohort consisting of under 20 hyperthyroidism patients and approximately 16 patients who later progressed to ophthalmopathy. The 100 discovery patients were divided at random into training and test sets in a 7:3 ratio. In addition, the study compared T-cell repertoires in thyroid tissue and in blood from six Graves' hyperthyroidism patients. Once sampling was done, hyperthyroidism patients were given methimazole at a starting dose of 30 mg daily, whereas ophthalmopathy patients were given high-dose intravenous methylprednisolone. A second multiplex PCR round built the libraries, followed by size selection and purification. Libraries were sequenced paired-end with 100 bp reads on an Illumina HiSeq2000. SOAPnuke was used to process the raw data, with reads discarded if the reads contained adapters or uncalled bases, had a mean Phred below 15, or lacked an exact constant-primer or identifier match. High-quality paired reads were merged using COPE v1.2.5, and each unique nucleotide sequence was defined as a clonotype. MiTCR v1.1 was used to align the clonotypes against IMGT TRBV, TRBD and TRBJ reference segments. The analysis included only V-J combinations with a frequency above 0.0001, which together covered about 99% of the repertoires. The TCS score was defined as the ratio of F50 (clonal expansion) to E x V (chaos), calculated using BLOSUM62-based TCRdist between CDR3 peptides within each V-J. Welch's t-statistics and random forest reduced just over 500 V-J features to under 15, which were used in a naive Bayes classifier (R e1071). No statistical method was used to fix the sample size in advance, and group allocation was not hidden from the investigators. The paper reports TCR Vbeta CDR3 sequencing of 135 peripheral blood samples: 40 or so ophthalmopathy, roughly 80 hyperthyroidism and around 17 progressor patients.

Sequencing used peripheral blood mononuclear cells (PBMCs), obtained at new diagnosis, from a patient treated with antithyroid drugs. The source of this sequence is a woman between 25 and 40 years old with Graves disease. Donor details come from another sample of the same person, matched by shared clones.

The CDR3 is CASSYGAGGLGEQFF. The bases read TGTGCCAGCAGTTACGGAGCGGGAGGGCTCGGTGAGCAGTTCTTC. The chain links TRBV6-2 or TRBV6-3 with TRBJ2-1, with 10 bases aligning to TRBD2. The CDR3 runs 15 residues from the cysteine to the phenylalanine. The only DNA kept is the CDR3, 45 bases in frame from the first base. As encoded in the germline V gene, CDR1 is MNHEY while CDR2 is SVGEGT. Trimming removed 2 bases from V and 9 bases from J; the gene matches leave 7 bases unexplained.